This TCR beta chain was documented in a study of T cell repertoires in cytomegalovirus infection. TCRdb re-called the reads with MiXCR, one entry per CDR3 protein. The data contain 630,000 or so distinct CDR3 sequences, 20% to 25% of them singletons. The V and J ends lost 6 bases and 4 bases respectively, with 22 bases between them. The CDR3 has 17 residues. The germline gives CDR1 SNHLY, CDR2 FYNNEI. The chain joins TRBV2 to TRBJ2-1; either TRBD1 or TRBD2 may supply D (5 bases each). The specimen sequenced was CD8+ T cells from PBMCs. This sequence originates from a human donor in good health (CMV status not recorded). Some clones in this sample may be carry-over from other donors' samples. The CDR3 DNA is TGTGCCAGCAGGGGGACCGTGGGACGGTTGACTTACAATGAGCAGTTCTTC. Protein sequence: CASRGTVGRLTYNEQFF.